This section outlines one T cell receptor (beta chain) sequence together with its context. The data derive from a study of blood T cell repertoires in COVID-19. About the research overall: Sites in the United States, Italy and Spain provided acute and convalescent COVID-19 samples. PBMCs, B-cell-depleted T cells, or T cells provided the cDNA or gDNA that made up the material.

TCRdb keeps only in-frame clones here, not all; method: immunoSEQ multiplex PCR. This table has around 170,000 clones, 90% appearing once. V was clipped by 5 bases and J by 4 bases, with 8 bases between them. CDR3 length: 12 residues. The rearrangement uses TRBV12-3 or TRBV12-4 and TRBJ1-2; D unclear. The TCR originated in a man aged 50 to 59 with acute or convalescent COVID-19. Specimen: peripheral blood. The CDR3, as DNA: TGTGCCAGCAGTCTTTCGAGCTATGGCTACACCTTC. It is translated as CASSLSSYGYTF.